This T cell receptor (beta chain) comes out of a study of T cell clonotyping in hematopoietic cell transplantation. Time point reported: recipient sample about 28 days before transplant, after cytoreduction. Recipient blood drawn about 28 days pretransplant and days 30, 100, 180 after. Study-level findings and limits: No sorting was done, leaving CD4 and CD8 contributions mixed. Higher Inverse Simpson Index values in graft donor and pretransplant recipient predicted broader posttransplant TCR diversity.

Clones were sequenced by immunoSEQ multiplex PCR, and TCRdb holds only the in-frame ones, with some missing. The table lists 49,000 or so clones, around 80% of them singletons. Trimming left V 5 bases short and J 1 base short, with 9 bases between. The CDR3 loop spans 13 amino acids. Germline V lookup: CDR1 SGHRS, CDR2 YFSETQ. In the case of this clone: What it binds is not known.

Source: peripheral blood mononuclear cells, taken before stem cell transplant. The receptor comes from a man between 60 and 70 years old with myelodysplastic syndrome. Some clones in this sample may be carry-over from other donors' samples. The chain recombines TRBV5-1 with TRBJ1-1; D might be TRBD1 (6 bases). The CDR3 nucleotides read TGCGCCAGCAGACAGGGACCGAACACTGAAGCTTTCTTT. It encodes CASRQGPNTEAFF.